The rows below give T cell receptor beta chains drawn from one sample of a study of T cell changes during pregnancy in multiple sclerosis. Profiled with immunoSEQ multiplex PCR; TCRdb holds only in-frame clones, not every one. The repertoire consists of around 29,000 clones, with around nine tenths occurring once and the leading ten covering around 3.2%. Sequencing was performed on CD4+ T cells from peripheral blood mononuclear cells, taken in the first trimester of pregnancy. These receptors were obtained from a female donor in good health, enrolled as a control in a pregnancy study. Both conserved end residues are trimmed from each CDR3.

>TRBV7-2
ASSPQRIHEQY
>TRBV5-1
ASSFSGDIQY
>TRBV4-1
ASSLLNQVMVEQY
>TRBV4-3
ASSQDEARGFGYT
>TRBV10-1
ASTPPRPGFYGYT
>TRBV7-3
ASSLLAGVSNEQF
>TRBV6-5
ASSYSRDTEAF
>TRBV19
ASSNAGTSTYEQY
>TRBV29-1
SVGGRATDTQY
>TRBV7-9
ASSRTGSGYNEQF